The 27 T cell receptor beta chains listed next were all sequenced from one sample in a study of long-term antiretroviral therapy in people with HIV. The authors ran the immunoSEQ assay, v3.0, at survey level. Produced via immunoSEQ multiplex PCR; TCRdb's table is partial and in-frame only. The profile shows almost 20,000 clones, 75% to 85% of them singletons. The input for sequencing was unsorted PBMCs, taken 0.2 years after starting antiretroviral therapy. Receptor source: a woman in her thirties or forties with HIV.

J is TRBJ1-1 and V is TRBV2, with 9 bases matching TRBD1. Unmatched junction bases numbered 6, after V lost 1 base and J lost 12 bases. Germline lookup yields CDR1 SNHLY and CDR2 FYNNEI. The CDR3 runs 13 residues. This CDR3 is CASSEEGTGSTFF. CDR3 bases: TGTGCCAGCAGTGAAGAGGGGACAGGGAGTACTTTCTTT.

CDR3 sequence reads: CSVRGLSTYEQYF. The CDR3 bases are TGCAGCGTGAGGGGTCTCAGCACCTACGAGCAGTACTTC. The chain couples TRBV29-1 to TRBJ2-7, with D possibly being TRBD1 or TRBD2 (5 bases each). This CDR3 has 13 amino acids. The germline V gene encodes CDR1 SQVTM and CDR2 ANQGSEA. Trimming stripped 6 bases from V and 2 bases from J, with 14 bases between.

CDR3 region: CAWSVTSGGYTF. CDR3 in DNA: TGTGCCTGGAGTGTAACTTCGGGGGGCTACACCTTC. V usage is TRBV30 and J usage is TRBJ1-2, with D unclear. The germline V gene encodes CDR1 GTSNPN and CDR2 SVGIG (reference sequence). This CDR3 is 12 amino acids long. With 0 bases removed from V and 8 bases from J, the gap between germline ends came to 10 bases.

This clone was counted a few times. This sequence joins TRBV2 and TRBJ2-7, with a tentative D call TRBD1 (5 bases). The germline CDR1 and CDR2 sequences are SNHLY and FYNNEI. The CDR3 consists of 13 residues. The V gene lost 6 bases and the J gene lost 2 bases, with 11 bases spanning the gap. The CDR3 region is CASSAGNTYEQYF. In DNA, the CDR3 is TGTGCCAGCAGCGCAGGGAATACCTACGAGCAGTACTTC.

The chain couples TRBV28 to TRBJ2-7; a possible D gene is TRBD2 (5 bases). This CDR3 is 14 amino acids long. Deletions cut 6 bases from V and 0 bases from J, with 12 bases between. CDR1 MDHEN and CDR2 SYDVKM come from the germline V gene. CDR3 DNA: TGTGCCAGCAGGTCCCAGCGGAGCTCCTACGAGCAGTACTTC. Translated, it gives CASRSQRSSYEQYF.

A few counts support this clone. This sequence joins TRBV5-4 and TRBJ1-2; D is undetermined. The length of the CDR3 is 15 residues. CDR1 and CDR2 from the germline V gene are SGHNT and YYREEE (reference sequence). V was cut by 2 bases and J by 1 base, with 12 bases left in between. CDR3 protein: CASSFNSWDNYGYTF. In nucleotides, the CDR3 is TGTGCCAGCAGCTTTAATTCATGGGATAACTATGGCTACACCTTC. Variable domain in full (rest from reference TRBV5-4 and TRBJ1-2): ETGVTQSPTHLIKTRGQQVTLRCSSQSGHNTVSWYQQALGQGPQFIFQYYREEENGRGNFPPRFSGLQFPNYSSELNVNALELDDSALYLCASSFNSWDNYGYTFGSGTRLTVV.

This clone came up a few times. The V gene is TRBV7-6, the J gene TRBJ1-2; no firm D call. Germline V gene lookup returns CDR1 SGHVS and CDR2 FNYEAQ. Trimming stripped 4 bases from V and 7 bases from J, with 16 bases between. This CDR3 has 14 residues. CDR3 DNA: TGTGCCAGCAGCTCTGCGACGGGAGAAGTTGGCTACACCTTC. This translates into CASSSATGEVGYTF.

This sequence joins TRBV15 and TRBJ1-2, with D hard to call. V was pared by 0 bases and J by 7 bases, with 12 bases between. Germline assignment: CDR1 LNHNV and CDR2 YYDKDF (reference sequence). The CDR3 spans 14 residues. CDR3 nucleotides: TGTGCCACCAGCAGAGATTCGGACTATGGTGGCTACACCTTC. This sequence encodes CATSRDSDYGGYTF. The whole variable domain, filled in from reference TRBV15 and TRBJ1-2, reads DAMVIQNPRYQVTQFGKPVTLSCSQTLNHNVMYWYQQKSSQAPKLLFHYYDKDFNNEADTPDNFQSRRPNTSFCFLDIRSPGLGDTAMYLCATSRDSDYGGYTFGSGTRLTVV.

This clone was observed a handful of times. The rearrangement uses TRBV29-1 and TRBJ1-5, with D perhaps matching TRBD1 (6 bases). V lost 4 bases and J lost 5, with 15 bases in between. The CDR3 has 14 amino acids. In germline, CDR1 is SQVTM, CDR2 ANQGSEA. The CDR3 bases are TGCAGCGTTGTAGAGTCAGGGGCCCATCAGCCCCAGCATTTT. Translated, it gives CSVVESGAHQPQHF.

The rearrangement links TRBV14 to TRBJ1-6; D is undetermined. The V gene lost 4 bases and the J gene lost 6 bases, with 7 bases spanning the gap. Germline CDR1 reads SGHDN; CDR2 reads FVKESK. This CDR3 region has 13 residues. The CDR3 loop reads CASSLTVNSPLHF. CDR3 in DNA: TGTGCCAGCAGCCTAACGGTTAATTCACCCCTCCACTTT.

The CDR3 sequence is CASSSAYRGAYEQYF. The CDR3 bases are TGCGCCAGCAGTTCAGCTTACAGGGGAGCCTACGAGCAGTACTTC. V gene TRBV10-2 combines with J gene TRBJ2-7; 7 bases line up with TRBD1. The germline V gene encodes CDR1 WSHSY and CDR2 SAAADI. There are 15 residues in the CDR3. The V gene end was trimmed by 5 bases and the J gene end by 2 bases; junction bases not matched to a gene: 9.

The chain joins TRBV10-3 to TRBJ2-7; tentative D call: TRBD2 (5 bases). V dropped 6 bases and J dropped 5 bases, with 8 bases sitting between them. CDR3 length equals 11 residues. The germline gives CDR1 ENHRY, CDR2 SYGVKD. The CDR3 here is CAIRREDEQYF. The CDR3 DNA sequence: TGTGCCATCAGACGGGAAGACGAGCAGTACTTC.

The chain's CDR3 is CASSWDRQETQYF. DNA of the CDR3: TGTGCCAGCAGTTGGGACAGACAAGAGACCCAGTACTTC. The genes are TRBV6-5 and TRBJ2-5, with 7 nucleotides matching TRBD1. This CDR3 has 13 amino acids. V lost 4 bases, J lost 2 bases, and 1 base stayed unmatched. Germline V gene data show CDR1 as MNHEY and CDR2 as SVGAGI.

This chain connects TRBV7-2 to TRBJ2-3; D is possibly TRBD2 (5 bases). V shed 1 base and J shed 3 bases, with 11 bases lying between them. CDR3 length: 15 residues. CDR1 and CDR2 (germline): SGHTA, FQGNSA. CDR3 sequence: CASSLVKRRTDTQYF. The CDR3 DNA reads TGTGCCAGCAGCTTAGTCAAGCGGAGAACAGATACGCAGTATTTT.

The chain links TRBV11-1 to TRBJ2-3; D remains ambiguous. The CDR3 length is 14 residues. V lost 1 base and J lost 4, with 9 bases in between. Germline V gene lookup returns CDR1 SGHAT and CDR2 FQDESV (reference sequence). The CDR3 DNA reads TGTGCCAGCAGCTTAGTTTTGGCGGCAGATACGCAGTATTTT. Its protein product is CASSLVLAADTQYF. The variable domain in full, completed from reference TRBV11-1 and TRBJ2-3, reads EAEVAQSPRYKITEKSQAVAFWCDPISGHATLYWYRQILGQGPELLVQFQDESVVDDSQLPKDRFSAERLKGVDSTLKIQPAELGDSAMYLCASSLVLAADTQYFGPGTRLTVL.

The V gene is TRBV19, the J gene TRBJ1-5; D gene ambiguous. The CDR3 length is 16 residues. V lost 6 bases and J 0 bases, leaving 15 bases between the germline ends. Per the germline V gene, CDR1 is LNHDA and CDR2 is SQIVND (reference sequence). The CDR3 bases are TGTGCCAGTAGAATTGGAGCTCCCGGTAGCAATCAGCCCCAGCATTTT. It specifies CASRIGAPGSNQPQHF.

The chain employs TRBV5-4 and TRBJ2-2, with D perhaps TRBD1 (5 bases). V was cut by 2 bases and J by 5 bases, with 13 bases left in between. Per the germline V gene, CDR1 is SGHNT and CDR2 is YYREEE (reference sequence). CDR3 length equals 15 residues. The CDR3 DNA follows: TGTGCCAGCAGCTTTTTCCAGGGTGGTACCGGGGAGCTGTTTTTT. Translating gives CASSFFQGGTGELFF.

The genes are TRBV7-9 and TRBJ2-7; 8 bases map to TRBD1. The V gene end was trimmed by 5 bases and the J gene end by 4 bases; junction bases not matched to a gene: 16. Germline-derived CDR1 and CDR2 are SEHNR and FQNEAQ (reference sequence). The length of the CDR3 is 17 residues. The CDR3 sequence: CASSPGAGPGGYYEQYF. CDR3 in DNA: TGTGCCAGCAGCCCGGGGGCGGGGCCAGGGGGCTATTACGAGCAGTACTTC.

The chain joins TRBV6-1 to TRBJ1-5; 7 nucleotides match TRBD1. This CDR3 has 17 amino acids. V was pared by 1 base and J by 4 bases, with 10 bases of the junction left unmatched. Looked up from germline, CDR1 is MNHNS and CDR2 is SASEGT. Here the CDR3 DNA reads TGTGCCAGCAGTGAAGGGTCGAGGGGGACAGTAAATCAGCCCCAGCATTTT. This codes for CASSEGSRGTVNQPQHF.

This clone occurred a few times. The chain recombines TRBV4-1 with TRBJ2-5, with a tentative D call TRBD1 (5 bases). CDR1 and CDR2 from the germline V gene are MGHRA and YSYEKL. V was cut by 3 bases and J by 2 bases, with 16 bases left in between. The length of the CDR3 is 16 residues. This CDR3 reads CASSQARGRGQETQYF. The CDR3, as DNA: TGCGCCAGCAGCCAGGCTAGGGGAAGGGGACAAGAGACCCAGTACTTC.

V is TRBV29-1 and J is TRBJ2-7; TRBD1 matches at 10 bases. CDR3 length: 14 amino acids. Germline trimming cut 7 bases from V and 3 bases from J; bases unmatched to any gene: 9. Germline V gives CDR1 SQVTM, CDR2 ANQGSEA. CDR3 in DNA: TGCAGCGCTGCCCCGACAGGGGGCTTCTACGAGCAGTACTTC. Translation: CSAAPTGGFYEQYF.

The gene calls are TRBV7-2 and TRBJ2-3, with D perhaps matching TRBD2 (6 bases). Trimming removed 3 bases from V and 4 bases from J, with 11 bases in between. This CDR3 has 14 residues. Per germline, CDR1 SGHTA and CDR2 FQGNSA. In DNA form, the CDR3 reads TGTGCCAGCAGCTTTGGAGGGGTGGCAGATACGCAGTATTTT. It specifies CASSFGGVADTQYF.

The chain carries TRBV28 and TRBJ2-2; 7 bases are shared with TRBD2. The CDR3 consists of 14 residues. CDR1 and CDR2 (germline): MDHEN, SYDVKM. J was trimmed by 3 bases and V by 7 bases; bases with no gene match: 5. The CDR3 protein is CASTPGGDTGELFF. CDR3 bases: TGTGCCAGCACCCCTGGGGGGGACACCGGGGAGCTGTTTTTT.

This clone was observed once. V usage is TRBV5-1 and J usage is TRBJ2-1; TRBD1 matches 9 bases. CDR1 and CDR2 (germline): SGHRS, YFSETQ. Trimming took 7 bases from V and 4 from J; bases not matched to a gene: 3. The CDR3 is made up of 13 amino acids. CDR3 in amino acids: CASGQGYYNEQFF. The CDR3 bases are TGCGCCAGCGGACAGGGGTATTACAATGAGCAGTTCTTC.

This chain connects TRBV11-3 to TRBJ1-3; D gene ambiguous. Per the germline V gene, CDR1 is SGHNT and CDR2 is YENEEA. The CDR3 runs to 16 residues. The V and J ends lost 2 bases and 1 base respectively, with 12 bases between them. The CDR3 here is CASSLWPSGSGNTIYF. The CDR3 nucleotides are TGTGCCAGCAGCTTATGGCCCAGTGGTTCTGGAAACACCATATATTTT.

The rearrangement uses TRBV7-9 and TRBJ1-1, with 7 positions matching TRBD1. The germline V gene encodes CDR1 SEHNR and CDR2 FQNEAQ (reference sequence). The trim removed 3 bases at V and 8 bases at J, leaving 3 bases unmatched. The CDR3 is 12 residues long. CDR3 coding DNA: TGTGCCAGCAGCTTGTGGGGACAGGAAGCTTTCTTT. This encodes CASSLWGQEAFF. Together with reference TRBV7-9 and TRBJ1-1, the CDR3 gives the full variable domain: DTGVSQNPRHKITKRGQNVTFRCDPISEHNRLYWYRQTLGQGPEFLTYFQNEAQLEKSRLLSDRFSAERPKGSFSTLEIQRTEQGDSAMYLCASSLWGQEAFFGQGTRLTVV.

The chain links TRBV5-6 to TRBJ2-1; the D is unclear. CDR1 and CDR2 (germline): SGHDT, YYEEEE. Trimming stripped 2 bases from V and 4 bases from J, with 7 bases between. This CDR3 has 13 amino acids. The CDR3: CASSFGNYNEQFF. The CDR3 nucleotides are TGTGCCAGCAGCTTCGGTAATTACAATGAGCAGTTCTTC. Supplemented by reference TRBV5-6 and TRBJ2-1, the full variable domain reads DAGVTQSPTHLIKTRGQQVTLRCSPKSGHDTVSWYQQALGQGPQFIFQYYEEEERQRGNFPDRFSGHQFPNYSSELNVNALLLGDSALYLCASSFGNYNEQFFGPGTRLTVL.